The 27 T cell receptor beta chains below come from one sample, sequenced in a study of T-cell memory formation after mild COVID-19. Using its own MiXCR run on the 5' RACE reads, TCRdb lists one record per CDR3 protein. The sample contains about 610,000 distinct CDR3 sequences, roughly 17% of which appear only once. Sequencing was carried out using PBMCs or a T cell subset sorted from them (not recorded which). These receptors were obtained from an adult woman who had mild COVID-19 (a few samples of this study predate the infection). Cell type and time point are not known.

This clonotype was seen at least ten times. The rearrangement uses TRBV29-1 and TRBJ2-1; 11 nucleotides line up with TRBD2. CDR1 is SQVTM, CDR2 ANQGSEA, per germline. With 6 bases clipped from V and 0 bases from J, the junction kept 13 bases outside the gene matches. The CDR3 totals 18 residues. The CDR3 loop is CSVNGVASGGSSYNEQFF. The CDR3 DNA reads TGCAGCGTAAATGGTGTGGCTAGCGGGGGGAGCTCCTACAATGAGCAGTTCTTC.

This clonotype was seen many times. The rearrangement joins TRBV7-9 to TRBJ1-2; D is uncertain. Germline CDR1 SEHNR, CDR2 FQNEAQ (reference sequence). Trimming stripped 5 bases from V and 7 bases from J, with 11 bases between. CDR3 size: 12 residues. This CDR3 reads CASSEGSSGYTF. The DNA of the CDR3 is TGTGCCAGCAGCGAGGGCTCCTCTGGCTACACCTTC.

The chain has TRBV12-3 or TRBV12-4 and TRBJ2-1; TRBD2 matches 7 bases. Germline trimming cut 6 bases from V and 2 bases from J; bases unmatched to any gene: 7. The CDR3 is made up of 15 amino acids. This CDR3 reads CASRRPGLTYNEQFF. Here the CDR3 DNA reads TGTGCCAGCAGGCGACCGGGACTAACCTACAATGAGCAGTTCTTC.

The J gene is TRBJ2-1, the V gene TRBV5-1; D ambiguous. Germline V gene lookup returns CDR1 SGHRS and CDR2 YFSETQ. Trimming shortened V by 2 bases and J by 3 bases, and 12 bases separated the two germline ends. The CDR3 contains 15 residues. In DNA, the CDR3 is TGCGCCAGCAGCTTTGGAGACCCCATCTACAATGAGCAGTTCTTC. Translating gives CASSFGDPIYNEQFF.

V gene TRBV12-3 or TRBV12-4 combines with J gene TRBJ2-3; 7 nucleotides line up with TRBD1. The V segment lost 8 bases and the J segment 5 bases; nucleotides outside the gene matches: 13. There are 15 residues in the CDR3. CDR3: CASRSRRGLRDTQYF. The CDR3 region has the DNA TGTGCCAGCCGATCTCGCAGGGGGTTGAGAGATACGCAGTATTTT.

The rearrangement links TRBV28 to TRBJ2-2; 7 bases map to TRBD1. Germline loops: CDR1 MDHEN, CDR2 SYDVKM. The CDR3 extends over 15 amino acids. V lost 8 bases, J lost 1 base, and 7 bases stayed unmatched. The CDR3, as DNA: TGTGCCAGCCGACCCAGGGGGATGAACACCGGGGAGCTGTTTTTT. Its translation is CASRPRGMNTGELFF.

The J gene is TRBJ2-3, the V gene TRBV20-1, with 8 bases that match TRBD1. Looked up from germline, CDR1 is DFQATT and CDR2 is SNEGSKA (reference sequence). J lost 5 bases, V lost 6 bases, and 7 bases had no gene match. This CDR3 has 13 residues. In DNA form, the CDR3 reads TGCAGTGCACCAGGGGGCGCGGGAGATACGCAGTATTTT. Protein sequence: CSAPGGAGDTQYF.

In its sample, this clonotype was seen a few times. The V gene is TRBV18, the J gene TRBJ2-7, with a weak D call TRBD2 (5 bases). Germline assignment: CDR1 KGHSH and CDR2 LQKENI. The CDR3 totals 15 residues. Trimming removed 3 bases at V and 0 bases at J, with 12 bases between. CDR3 loop: CASSPSPGSSYEQYF. DNA for the CDR3: TGTGCCAGCTCACCCTCCCCGGGAAGCTCCTACGAGCAGTACTTC.

The V call is TRBV5-1, the J call TRBJ2-3; 10 positions match TRBD1. V shed 4 bases and J 4 bases; nucleotides not matched to a gene: 6. Germline V gene data show CDR1 as SGHRS and CDR2 as YFSETQ. The CDR3 loop spans 15 amino acids. The CDR3 spells CASSVRDRGSDTQYF. CDR3 nucleotide sequence: TGCGCCAGCAGCGTCCGGGACAGGGGATCAGATACGCAGTATTTT.

The rearrangement joins TRBV12-3 or TRBV12-4 to TRBJ2-5; D is perhaps TRBD2 (5 bases). Trimming cost V 3 bases and J 1 base, with 9 bases left between them. This CDR3 spans 14 amino acids. CDR3 region: CASSLKGLQETQYF. CDR3 in DNA: TGTGCCAGCAGTTTGAAAGGACTCCAAGAGACCCAGTACTTC.

The sample holds a few counts of this clonotype. This chain connects TRBV12-3 or TRBV12-4 to TRBJ1-6; maybe TRBD1 (6 bases). The CDR3 runs 15 residues. Trimming took 6 bases from V and 8 from J, leaving 17 bases between them. CDR3 residues: CASRVGGLGHSPLHF. The CDR3 nucleotides read TGTGCCAGCAGGGTGGGGGGCCTTGGTCATTCACCCCTCCACTTT.

This clonotype was observed a few times. The chain employs TRBV5-6 and TRBJ1-6; no firm D call. The CDR3 covers 15 residues. V lost 0 bases to trimming and J lost 13 bases, with 17 bases between them. In germline, CDR1 is SGHDT, CDR2 YYEEEE. CDR3: CASSLAAAFLEPLHF. The CDR3, as DNA: TGTGCCAGCAGCTTGGCGGCAGCCTTTCTTGAGCCCCTCCACTTT.

The rearrangement uses TRBV7-3 and TRBJ2-2, with D perhaps TRBD1 (5 bases). This CDR3 is built from 14 residues. Per germline, CDR1 SGHTA and CDR2 FQGTGA. V lost 5 bases, J lost 6 bases, and 13 bases lay in between. DNA for the CDR3: TGTGCCAGCAGCCTTGACAGCCTCCCCGGGGAGCTGTTTTTT. Translating gives CASSLDSLPGELFF. Drawing the rest from reference TRBV7-3 and TRBJ2-2, the complete variable domain is GAGVSQTPSNKVTEKGKYVELRCDPISGHTALYWYRQSLGQGPEFLIYFQGTGAADDSGLPNDRFFAVRPEGSVSTLKIQRTERGDSAVYLCASSLDSLPGELFFGEGSRLTVL.

The chain uses TRBV27 and TRBJ2-2; either TRBD1 or TRBD2 may fit D (5 bases each). V was shortened by 2 bases and J by 5 bases, with 12 bases between the two germline ends. The CDR3 contains 15 residues. Looked up from germline, CDR1 is MNHEY and CDR2 is SMNVEV (reference sequence). In DNA, the CDR3 is TGTGCCAGCAGTTTACTGGGAGAGGGGACCGGGGAGCTGTTTTTT. Amino acids: CASSLLGEGTGELFF.

This clonotype was observed a few times. V is TRBV7-9 and J is TRBJ2-1; weak D call: TRBD2 (5 bases). In germline, CDR1 is SEHNR, CDR2 FQNEAQ (reference sequence). The V and J ends lost 1 base and 2 bases respectively, with 12 bases between them. This CDR3 is 16 amino acids long. The CDR3 DNA reads TGTGCCAGCAGCTTAGACCGGGGTCCCACCTACAATGAGCAGTTCTTC. It specifies CASSLDRGPTYNEQFF. Full variable domain (rest looked up from reference TRBV7-9 and TRBJ2-1): DTGVSQNPRHKITKRGQNVTFRCDPISEHNRLYWYRQTLGQGPEFLTYFQNEAQLEKSRLLSDRFSAERPKGSFSTLEIQRTEQGDSAMYLCASSLDRGPTYNEQFFGPGTRLTVL.

The chain has TRBV7-2 and TRBJ2-7, with 8 bases identical to TRBD1. V dropped 3 bases and J dropped 0; count of bases not matched to a gene: 7. The CDR3 covers 16 residues. CDR1 and CDR2 (germline): SGHTA, FQGNSA. The CDR3 protein is CASSFQRTGISYEQYF. The CDR3 DNA reads as TGTGCCAGCAGCTTTCAAAGGACAGGGATCTCCTACGAGCAGTACTTC.

The rearrangement links TRBV7-9 to TRBJ1-1, with D hard to call. Trimming stripped 8 bases from V and 12 bases from J, with 13 bases between. CDR1 is SEHNR and CDR2 is FQNEAQ in the germline V gene (reference sequence). This CDR3 has 10 residues. The CDR3 is CASGGEGPFF. The CDR3 coding sequence is TGTGCCAGCGGTGGAGAGGGCCCTTTCTTT.

This chain joins TRBV5-4 and TRBJ1-6; TRBD1 is a possible D gene (5 bases). Germline CDR1 is SGHNT and CDR2 is YYREEE (reference sequence). This CDR3 has 16 residues. The ends were cut back, 4 bases at V and 13 bases at J, with 24 bases in the middle. The CDR3 DNA reads as TGTGCCAGCAGCCCCACGATAGGGGCGGCCCCGCCGCCCCTCCACTTT. Its protein is CASSPTIGAAPPPLHF.

This clonotype was observed a few times. The V gene is TRBV24-1, the J gene TRBJ1-1; D remains ambiguous. Germline assignment: CDR1 KGHDR and CDR2 SFDVKD. V was shortened by 2 bases and J by 5 bases, with 14 bases between the two germline ends. The CDR3 contains 15 residues. CDR3 DNA sequence: TGTGCCACCAGTGATTCTGGCGCCGGTAGGACTGAAGCTTTCTTT. Protein: CATSDSGAGRTEAFF.

The chain employs TRBV4-2 and TRBJ2-6; weak D call: TRBD2 (6 bases). The CDR3 has 18 residues. Trimming cost V 7 bases and J 0 bases, with 19 bases left between them. The germline V gene encodes CDR1 LGHNA and CDR2 YNFKEQ. This CDR3 is CASKDGGGQVSGANVLTF. The CDR3 nucleotides are TGTGCCAGCAAAGATGGGGGAGGCCAAGTCTCTGGGGCCAACGTCCTGACTTTC.

This clonotype has just a few counts. The chain joins TRBV7-8 to TRBJ2-5; 7 bases line up with TRBD1. CDR3 length: 14 residues. Germline V gene data show CDR1 as SGHVS and CDR2 as FQNEAQ. The trim removed 5 bases at V and 5 bases at J, leaving 8 bases unmatched. DNA for the CDR3: TGTGCCAGCAGCCCGGACAGGTTGCCGGAGACCCAGTACTTC. Translated, it gives CASSPDRLPETQYF.

On this clonotype: A read error may be the cause here, since a much bigger clone is one base away. The genes are TRBV5-1 and TRBJ1-1; a weak D match, TRBD1 (6 bases). V lost 0 bases, J lost 10 bases, and 10 bases lay in between. CDR1 and CDR2 from the germline V gene are SGHRS and YFSETQ. This CDR3 region has 12 residues. CDR3 residues: CASSLDGQIAFF. CDR3 sequence (DNA): TGCGCCAGCAGCTTGGATGGACAGATAGCTTTCTTT.

V and J are TRBV3-1 and TRBJ1-2; 7 positions agree with TRBD1. The CDR3 runs 16 residues. V dropped 1 base and J dropped 0; count of bases not matched to a gene: 5. Germline-derived CDR1 and CDR2 are LGHDT and YNNKEL (reference sequence). The CDR3 coding sequence is TGTGCCAGCAGCCAAGGACGCGGACAGGCTAACTATGGCTACACCTTC. Encoded protein: CASSQGRGQANYGYTF.

CDR3 DNA: TGCGCCAGCAGCCAAGCATTCTTTGGCTACAGCGGCTACGAGCAGTACTTC. The encoded protein is CASSQAFFGYSGYEQYF. This chain links TRBV4-3 with TRBJ2-7; tentatively, D is TRBD2 (5 bases). Trimming removed 1 base at V and 3 bases at J, with 19 bases between. This CDR3 is built from 17 residues. Per germline, CDR1 LGHNA and CDR2 YSLEER.

CDR3 DNA sequence: TGTGCCAGCAGCCAGACCCCCGGGACAGGGAAGGAGACCCAGTACTTC. Its translation: CASSQTPGTGKETQYF. This chain joins TRBV3-1 and TRBJ2-5; 9 nucleotides agree with TRBD1. V was clipped by 3 bases and J by 5 bases; unmatched bases: 10. Germline values: CDR1 LGHDT, CDR2 YNNKEL (reference sequence). This CDR3 has 16 residues.

This chain connects TRBV20-1 to TRBJ1-5, with D uncertain. The length of the CDR3 is 15 residues. Germline V gene data show CDR1 as DFQATT and CDR2 as SNEGSKA (reference sequence). Trimming shortened V by 0 bases and J by 0 bases, and 9 bases separated the two germline ends. CDR3 protein: CSARDRASSNQPQHF. Here the CDR3 DNA reads TGCAGTGCTAGAGATCGCGCATCTAGCAATCAGCCCCAGCATTTT.

The chain joins TRBV12-3 or TRBV12-4 to TRBJ2-7; D unresolved. The CDR3 spans 14 residues. With 7 bases removed from V and 1 base from J, the gap between germline ends came to 14 bases. The CDR3 DNA reads as TGTGCCAGCAATCAGTACGAGGTGTCCTACGAGCAGTACTTC. The encoded protein is CASNQYEVSYEQYF.